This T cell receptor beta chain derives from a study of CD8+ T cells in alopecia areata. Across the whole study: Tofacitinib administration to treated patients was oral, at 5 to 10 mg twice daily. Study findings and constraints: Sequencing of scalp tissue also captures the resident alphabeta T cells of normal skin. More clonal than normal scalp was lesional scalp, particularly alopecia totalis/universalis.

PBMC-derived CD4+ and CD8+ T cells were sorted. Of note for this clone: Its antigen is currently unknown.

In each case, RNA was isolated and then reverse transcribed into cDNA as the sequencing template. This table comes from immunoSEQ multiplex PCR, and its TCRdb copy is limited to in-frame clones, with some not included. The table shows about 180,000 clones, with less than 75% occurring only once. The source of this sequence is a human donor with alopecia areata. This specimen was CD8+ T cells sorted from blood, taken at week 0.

The CDR3 DNA reads as TGTGCCAGCAGTGACGGCGGGCCTGGGGCCAACGTCCTGACTTTC. Protein: CASSDGGPGANVLTF. The genes are TRBV2 and TRBJ2-6; maybe TRBD2 (5 bases). Trimming took off 3 bases at V and 2 bases at J, with 8 bases between the two ends. The CDR3 loop spans 15 amino acids. Germline CDR1 SNHLY, CDR2 FYNNEI.